The 18 T cell receptor beta chains below come from one sample, sequenced in a study of CD8+ T cells in alopecia areata. Sequencing relied on a cDNA template that was reverse transcribed from extracted RNA. Sequencing was performed with immunoSEQ multiplex PCR; in TCRdb, only in-frame clones are kept and a portion is missing. Here the sample spans around 140,000 clones, 45% to 65% being singletons. Treatment described: oral pan-JAK inhibitor, 5-10 mg twice daily. Sample: CD8+ T cells sorted from blood, taken at week 4, from a patient treated with tofacitinib. The receptor set was obtained from a human donor with alopecia areata.

The chain employs TRBV4-1 and TRBJ2-4; possibly TRBD2 for D (5 bases). The CDR3 runs 15 residues. Germline V gene sequence: CDR1 MGHRA, CDR2 YSYEKL. V was clipped by 1 base and J by 8 bases, with 15 bases between them. The CDR3 loop is CASSQGKGLGDIQYF. The DNA for the CDR3 is TGCGCCAGCAGCCAAGGAAAAGGACTGGGAGACATTCAGTACTTC.

This chain joins TRBV12-5 and TRBJ1-2; 10 positions match TRBD1. V lost 5 bases, J lost 6 bases, and 18 bases stayed unmatched. Germline V lookup: CDR1 LGHNT, CDR2 FRNRAP. This CDR3 contains 18 residues. The CDR3 loop is CASGLDPGTGDIGNGYTF. The CDR3 nucleotides read TGTGCTAGTGGTCTCGATCCCGGGACAGGGGACATCGGAAATGGCTACACCTTC.

This clone came up a few times. The chain links TRBV6-5 to TRBJ2-2; TRBD2 aligns across 8 bases. V lost 6 bases to trimming and J lost 8 bases; unmatched junction nucleotides: 8. This CDR3 is 14 amino acids long. The V gene's germline CDR1 is MNHEY and CDR2 SVGAGI. In DNA, the CDR3 is TGTGCCAGCAGCCCCCTCGCTAGCGGGGGGGAGCTGTTTTTT. This codes for CASSPLASGGELFF.

This chain joins TRBV12-5 and TRBJ2-5; TRBD1 agrees at 7 bases. In germline, CDR1 is LGHNT, CDR2 FRNRAP. CDR3 length: 14 residues. Unmatched junction bases numbered 7, after V lost 4 bases and J lost 5 bases. The DNA of the CDR3 is TGTGCTAGTGGTTATGACAGGGCGGAGGAGACCCAGTACTTC. Translated, it gives CASGYDRAEETQYF.

The chain has TRBV10-3 and TRBJ2-3; D may be TRBD2 (6 bases). The germline V gene encodes CDR1 ENHRY and CDR2 SYGVKD. The length of the CDR3 is 13 residues. Trimming cost V 6 bases and J 3 bases, with 10 bases left between them. CDR3 nucleotide sequence: TGTGCCATCAGCCACGGGGGAACAGATACGCAGTATTTT. Amino acid sequence: CAISHGGTDTQYF.

This sequence joins TRBV7-9 and TRBJ2-3; D is ambiguous. Trimming left V 5 bases short and J 1 base short, with 10 bases between. In germline, CDR1 is SEHNR, CDR2 FQNEAQ (reference sequence). There are 14 residues in the CDR3. CDR3 in DNA: TGTGCCAGCAGCCAAAATCCGGGCACAGATACGCAGTATTTT. It encodes CASSQNPGTDTQYF.

This clone has just a few counts. The chain carries TRBV6-5 and TRBJ1-1; a possible D gene is TRBD1 (6 bases). The CDR3 covers 15 residues. V lost 4 bases, J lost 1 base, and 13 bases lay in between. The germline V gene encodes CDR1 MNHEY and CDR2 SVGAGI. The CDR3, as DNA: TGTGCCAGCAGTTCCACGGGACACTGGAACACTGAAGCTTTCTTT. Translation gives CASSSTGHWNTEAFF.

The rearrangement uses TRBV13 and TRBJ2-7; D is uncertain. The CDR3 runs 15 residues. Germline CDR1 is PRHDT and CDR2 is FYEKMQ (reference sequence). V was clipped by 5 bases and J by 3 bases, with 17 bases between them. The DNA of the CDR3 is TGTGCCAGCAGCGGACGACTGTTGGATTTCTACGAGCAGTACTTC. It translates to CASSGRLLDFYEQYF.

This clone has more than one count but fewer than ten. The gene calls are TRBV29-1 and TRBJ2-2, with TRBD2 identical over 11 bases. The CDR3 has 12 residues. Germline V lookup: CDR1 SQVTM, CDR2 ANQGSEA. Unmatched junction bases numbered 0, after V lost 5 bases and J lost 7 bases. The CDR3 DNA sequence: TGCAGCGTTACTAGCGGGGGCGGGGAGCTGTTTTTT. Its translation is CSVTSGGGELFF.

This clone has only a few counts. The chain is built from TRBV2 and TRBJ1-1; D ambiguous. V was trimmed by 2 bases and J by 5 bases, leaving 12 bases between them. CDR3 length: 14 amino acids. Germline V CDR1 and CDR2: SNHLY, FYNNEI. Here the CDR3 DNA reads TGTGCCAGCAGTGAAATGGGCCGGACGACTGAAGCTTTCTTT. This sequence encodes CASSEMGRTTEAFF.

The chain carries TRBV4-2 and TRBJ2-2; TRBD1 might be the D (6 bases). The CDR3 runs 17 residues. Germline V lookup: CDR1 LGHNA, CDR2 YNFKEQ. V gave up 3 bases and J gave up 0 bases, with 14 bases separating them. This CDR3 is CASSHWDKFANTGELFF. CDR3 bases: TGTGCCAGCAGCCACTGGGACAAGTTCGCGAACACCGGGGAGCTGTTTTTT.

V usage is TRBV10-3 and J usage is TRBJ2-7; D gene uncertain. Germline CDR1 and CDR2: ENHRY and SYGVKD. Trimming shortened V by 3 bases and J by 2 bases, and 11 bases separated the two germline ends. This CDR3 has 14 amino acids. CDR3 sequence reads: CAISDPGRTYEQYF. The CDR3 nucleotides are TGTGCCATCAGTGATCCTGGCAGAACCTACGAGCAGTACTTC.

The chain employs TRBV6-6 and TRBJ1-2, with D possibly TRBD1 on 6 matching bases. The V and J ends lost 2 bases and 4 bases respectively, with 8 bases between them. This CDR3 has 13 residues. Germline V lookup: CDR1 MNHNY, CDR2 SVGAGI (reference sequence). The CDR3 nucleotides are TGTGCCAGCAGTTACGTGACAGGCTATGGCTACACCTTC. Protein sequence: CASSYVTGYGYTF.

The genes are TRBV4-1 and TRBJ2-7, with TRBD2 as a possible D gene (5 bases). Germline lookup yields CDR1 MGHRA and CDR2 YSYEKL. There are 13 residues in the CDR3. Trimming shortened V by 4 bases and J by 4 bases, and 11 bases separated the two germline ends. CDR3 sequence: CASSPPGMYEQYF. The CDR3, as DNA: TGCGCCAGCAGCCCACCCGGGATGTACGAGCAGTACTTC.

This clone has a single count. The chain carries TRBV7-9 and TRBJ2-7, with D possibly matching TRBD2 (5 bases). Germline CDR1 reads SEHNR; CDR2 reads FQNEAQ (reference sequence). This CDR3 comprises 13 residues. The V end lost 5 bases, the J end lost 1 base, and 9 bases lay between the germline ends. Written as DNA, the CDR3 is TGTGCCAGCAGCGTACCGGGGTCCTACGAGCAGTACTTC. It translates to CASSVPGSYEQYF.

The genes are TRBV5-1 and TRBJ2-3, with 8 bases that match TRBD2. Germline-derived CDR1 and CDR2 are SGHRS and YFSETQ. This CDR3 has 16 residues. Losses at the gene ends were 4 bases for V and 1 base for J; bases not matched to a gene: 8. The chain's CDR3 is CASSPGVSGGTDTQYF. CDR3 DNA sequence: TGCGCCAGCAGCCCCGGGGTTAGCGGGGGCACAGATACGCAGTATTTT.

The chain recombines TRBV7-9 with TRBJ1-5; no reliable D call. CDR3 size: 12 residues. V dropped 4 bases and J dropped 7 bases, with 8 bases sitting between them. Germline V gene lookup returns CDR1 SEHNR and CDR2 FQNEAQ (reference sequence). The CDR3: CASSYGIQPQHF. CDR3 nucleotides: TGTGCCAGCAGCTATGGGATCCAGCCCCAGCATTTT.

CDR3 loop: CASSLQGTKNEQYF. CDR3 nucleotides: TGTGCCAGTAGTTTACAGGGGACAAAGAACGAGCAGTACTTC. V and J are TRBV19 and TRBJ2-7, with 7 bases matching TRBD1. The junction had 9 bases not matched to a gene; V was cut back by 5 bases and J by 5 bases. This CDR3 spans 14 amino acids. Germline assignment: CDR1 LNHDA and CDR2 SQIVND (reference sequence).